This T cell receptor (beta chain) was recovered during a study of blood T cell repertoires in COVID-19. Only in-frame clones appear in the TCRdb table, and some are missing; sequencing was by immunoSEQ multiplex PCR. The top ten hold 12% of the sample, which has approximately 100,000 clones, approximately 86% seen once. The V segment lost 6 bases and the J segment 4 bases; nucleotides outside the gene matches: 6. Germline V gives CDR1 ENHRY, CDR2 SYGVKD. The CDR3 has 15 amino acids. The chain uses TRBV10-3 and TRBJ2-6, with 7 positions matching TRBD2. The sequence was collected from a human donor in a cohort sampled during active COVID-19. The material sequenced was peripheral blood. The CDR3 spells CAISRRGEGANVLTF. CDR3 sequence (DNA): TGTGCCATCAGCCGCCGGGGGGAGGGGGCCAACGTCCTGACTTTC.